The entry below describes one T cell receptor (beta chain). This clonotype was recorded a few times. Its antigen has not been determined. No base quality values were provided; no much bigger clone lies one nucleotide off. Donors were 35 to 40 systemically healthy Caucasian individuals from Russia aged roughly 6 to 90 years. Approximately 9 milliliters of peripheral blood were collected from each donor into EDTA-treated Vacutainer tubes. PBMCs were isolated by Ficoll-Paque density-gradient centrifugation, with at least 6 million obtained per sample. Trizol reagent was used to extract total RNA from the PBMCs, yielding at least 5.5 micrograms per sample. For every donor, an aliquot of PBMCs went through flow cytometry to measure the percentages of naive CD45RAhigh/CD27high T cells. The sample originates from a study of blood T cells in healthy people across ages (dated by TCRdb to between 2014 and 2017). Study-wide context: In model experiments, template switching captured roughly one uniquely barcoded TCR beta cDNA molecule for every two T cells. The donors were divided into four age groups: young (average roughly 17 years), middle-aged (over 35), aged (roughly 60) and long-lived (roughly 82). Using the same blood draw, the study looked at two additional independent replicas of 1 million unique cDNA reads for two donors, one aged 18 to 30 and the other aged 80 or older. To track age-related changes in TCR beta repertoire diversity, the study relied on deep sequencing normalized with unique cDNA molecular identifiers. Donors of different ages were randomly distributed across sequencing lanes to avoid experimental bias.

The library was built by means of 5' RACE. The sequencing machine was an Illumina HiSeq 2500. A second PCR of 7 to 11 cycles was run with a J-beta primer mix and a sample-barcoded 5' primer. A template-switch 5' adaptor carrying 12 random nucleotides introduced a unique molecular identifier onto each TCR beta cDNA molecule. Each sample yielded at least 2.5 million CDR3-containing paired-end reads. All of the RNA was converted into first-strand cDNA using the Mint cDNA synthesis kit, with a TRBC-specific oligonucleotide serving as the primer. All cDNA was treated with uracil-DNA glycosylase and then went through a first 18-cycle PCR with the universal primers M1SS and BC2_uni_R. As for the original processing: Each sample was normalized by randomly selecting 1 million high-quality reads, each carrying a distinct molecular identifier. Instead of being binned into consensus sequences, reads with shared molecular identifiers were discarded. MiTCR, set to a Q25 quality threshold and the strictest error-elimination algorithm, was used for CDR3 identification, clonotype clustering and error correction. A nonparametric unseen species model using Euler transformation provided a lower-bound estimate of total TCR beta diversity. The public sequencing data were trimmed at Q25 with fastp and processed into clonotypes with MiXCR by TCRdb, which kept only in-frame beta chains. A single entry per CDR3 protein holds the most common genes and DNA from its merged rows. The V and J calls were not made by the authors but by TCRdb's processing. Across this sample there are about 1.8 million distinct CDR3 sequences, with 49% seen only once. The top ten clonotypes cover more than 2% of the sample.

CDR1 and CDR2 were assigned from the germline V gene as MDHEN and SYDVKM. V trim: 5 bases; J trim: 3 bases; unmatched bases: 3. Including cysteine and phenylalanine, the CDR3 has 13 amino acids. This entry keeps only the CDR3 DNA: 39 bases, framed from base 1. Beyond this particular receptor, the publication reports: Conclusive comparison of naive and antigen-experienced compartments was prevented by the profiling of bulk unsorted PBMCs. Observed TCR beta diversity per million T cells fell roughly linearly with age, and a significant reduction was already apparent by age roughly 40. Estimates of total diversity based on one million sequenced T cells were regarded as lower bounds and as underestimates. Because donor CMV infection status was unknown, age-related changes in expanded clonotypes were potentially confounded. Compared with the aged group, more naive CD4+ T cells, fewer expanded clones and increased TCR diversity were shown by the long-lived group, suggesting age selection. Observed TCR beta diversity correlated strongly with the percentage of naive T cells measured by flow cytometry.

Sequenced material: blood. The V gene is TRBV28 and the J gene is TRBJ2-5, with 7 junctional bases fitting TRBD2. This receptor was obtained from a woman in her 40s in good health. The nucleotides read TGTGCCAGCAGTCGGGCGGGGGAAGAGACCCAGTACTTC. Its protein is CASSRAGEETQYF.